These 30 T cell receptor beta chains share one sample of origin, sequenced in a study of blood T cells in healthy people across ages (dated by TCRdb to about 2015). Libraries were constructed by 5' RACE. TCRdb records Illumina HiSeq 2500 as the sequencer. The second PCR ran for about 6 to 11 cycles and used a J-beta primer mix along with a sample-barcoded 5' primer. TCRdb trimmed the raw reads at Q25, called clones with MiXCR and kept productive beta chains. Each entry is one CDR3 protein sequence, shown with its most common DNA and genes. Counted in this sample were 1,500,000 or so distinct CDR3 sequences; roughly two fifths of them appeared once. The top ten constitute roughly 3.7% of the sample. The sequenced sample consisted of blood. Source of these receptors: a woman between 18 and 29 years old in good health.

The sample holds many counts of this clonotype. J is TRBJ2-1 and V is TRBV12-3 or TRBV12-4; tentative D call: TRBD2 (6 bases). The CDR3 loop spans 17 amino acids. V was trimmed by 8 bases and J by 0 bases, leaving 20 bases between them. The CDR3 loop is CASQRGLGPVSYNEQFF. The CDR3 region has the DNA TGTGCCAGCCAACGGGGGTTGGGACCCGTCTCCTACAATGAGCAGTTCTTC.

V gene TRBV4-3 combines with J gene TRBJ1-4; D is uncertain. From germline, CDR1 is LGHNA and CDR2 YSLEER. V lost 0 bases to trimming and J lost 7 bases, with 12 bases between them. This CDR3 is 15 amino acids long. The CDR3 DNA is TGCGCCAGCAGCCAAGATGGAAGAGGGAGTGAAAAACTGTTTTTT. It yields the protein CASSQDGRGSEKLFF.

V usage is TRBV29-1 and J usage is TRBJ1-1, with a weak D call TRBD1 (5 bases). Germline-derived CDR1 and CDR2 are SQVTM and ANQGSEA. This CDR3 region has 15 residues. Trimming stripped 7 bases from V and 1 base from J, with 19 bases between. The CDR3 DNA is TGCAGCGCACTCCGGGACGTATACCCGAACACTGAAGCTTTCTTT. This encodes CSALRDVYPNTEAFF.

This clonotype was counted once. The CDR3 DNA reads TGTGCCAGCAGCTCGGAGTCAAGCGGGAAAGCCTGCAATGAGCCGTACTTC. This codes for CASSSESSGKACNEPYF. The chain uses TRBV11-2 and TRBJ2-5, with TRBD2 identical over 7 bases. The germline gives CDR1 SGHAT, CDR2 FQNNGV. The CDR3 consists of 17 residues. The V gene end was trimmed by 4 bases and the J gene end by 13 bases; junction bases not matched to a gene: 24. The full variable domain, rest sourced from reference TRBV11-2 and TRBJ2-5, is EAGVAQSPRYKIIEKRQSVAFWCNPISGHATLYWYQQILGQGPKLLIQFQNNGVVDDSQLPKDRFSAERLKGVDSTLKIQPAKLEDSAVYLCASSSESSGKACNEPYFGPGTRLLVL.

This clonotype has only a few counts. The rearrangement links TRBV28 to TRBJ2-1, with no clear D. V gave up 10 bases and J gave up 1 base, with 17 bases separating them. This CDR3 region has 15 residues. Germline loops: CDR1 MDHEN, CDR2 SYDVKM. The CDR3 is CATSGAVRSYNEQFF. The CDR3 coding sequence is TGTGCCACCTCGGGCGCAGTCAGATCCTACAATGAGCAGTTCTTC.

The rearrangement links TRBV27 to TRBJ2-7; possibly TRBD2 for D (6 bases). In germline, CDR1 is MNHEY, CDR2 SMNVEV (reference sequence). The CDR3 runs to 15 residues. The V gene lost 5 bases and the J gene lost 4 bases, with 18 bases spanning the gap. The CDR3 DNA follows: TGTGCCAGCAGTCTACGTTCGGGACTCCAATACGAGCAGTACTTC. Translating it yields CASSLRSGLQYEQYF.

The chain uses TRBV7-2 and TRBJ1-2; a possible D gene is TRBD1 (6 bases). Germline V CDR1 and CDR2: SGHTA, FQGNSA. V lost 5 bases and J lost 2, with 12 bases in between. The CDR3 is made up of 14 amino acids. CDR3: CASSSRQENYGYTF. In DNA, the CDR3 is TGTGCCAGCAGCAGCCGACAGGAGAACTATGGCTACACCTTC.

The rearrangement uses TRBV6-2 or TRBV6-3 and TRBJ1-1; D is undetermined. CDR3 length equals 13 residues. Trimming removed 5 bases at V and 1 base at J, with 8 bases between. The germline V gene has CDR1 MNHEY and CDR2 SVGEGT. DNA for the CDR3: TGTGCCAGCAGTCATCGACAGAACACTGAAGCTTTCTTT. Translated, it gives CASSHRQNTEAFF.

V usage is TRBV11-2 and J usage is TRBJ1-1; D is undetermined. The CDR3 consists of 15 residues. CDR1 is SGHAT, CDR2 FQNNGV, per germline. Trimming took off 0 bases at V and 0 bases at J, with 8 bases between the two ends. The CDR3 bases are TGTGCCAGCAGCTTAGATCACCCGGTGAACACTGAAGCTTTCTTT. Amino acid sequence: CASSLDHPVNTEAFF. The variable domain in full, completed from reference TRBV11-2 and TRBJ1-1, reads EAGVAQSPRYKIIEKRQSVAFWCNPISGHATLYWYQQILGQGPKLLIQFQNNGVVDDSQLPKDRFSAERLKGVDSTLKIQPAKLEDSAVYLCASSLDHPVNTEAFFGQGTRLTVV.

In DNA, the CDR3 is TGTGCCAGCAGCGTAGGGGGGACAGTCGGGGAGACCCAGTACTTC. It translates to CASSVGGTVGETQYF. The chain carries TRBV9 and TRBJ2-7; 7 positions agree with TRBD1. The J call may be incorrect, as the DNA end agrees better with TRBJ2-5. CDR3 length equals 15 residues. Germline CDR1 reads SGDLS; CDR2 reads YYNGEE.

The rearrangement links TRBV2 to TRBJ2-5; the match to TRBD1 covers 9 bases. The germline CDR1 and CDR2 sequences are SNHLY and FYNNEI. After removal of 7 bases from V and 5 bases from J, the junction contained 11 bases not matched to a gene. This CDR3 region has 15 residues. The CDR3 is CASKQDRGGFETQYF. CDR3 in DNA: TGTGCCAGCAAGCAGGACAGGGGAGGATTTGAGACCCAGTACTTC.

Details on this clonotype: One end of the junction fails to match germline, which may point to a read error. The CDR3 here is CARSLSGENYEQYF. CDR3 in DNA: TGTGCCCGCAGTTTGAGCGGGGAAAACTACGAGCAGTACTTC. The chain is built from TRBV12-3 or TRBV12-4 and TRBJ2-7; 7 nucleotides align to TRBD2. This CDR3 has 14 residues.

The V and J genes are TRBV29-1 and TRBJ2-7; weak D call: TRBD2 (6 bases). V lost 5 bases and J lost 3, with 14 bases in between. CDR3 length: 13 amino acids. Germline V CDR1 and CDR2: SQVTM, ANQGSEA. The chain's CDR3 is CSVSLGGFYEQYF. CDR3 coding DNA: TGCAGCGTTTCCCTCGGGGGTTTCTACGAGCAGTACTTC.

Notes on this clonotype: The junction differs from germline at one of its ends, possibly a read error. The V and J genes are TRBV10-3 and TRBJ2-5; 12 bases are a match to TRBD2. CDR1 and CDR2 (germline): ENHRY, SYGVKD. The CDR3 totals 15 residues. In DNA form, the CDR3 reads TGTGCCATCAGTTACCTAGCGGGGGGGCAAGGGACCCAGTACTTC. It yields the protein CAISYLAGGQGTQYF.

The CDR3 DNA follows: TGTGCCAGCAGCTTAGGCAAAGGGTTCCAAGAGACCCAGTACTTC. As protein: CASSLGKGFQETQYF. The chain joins TRBV13 to TRBJ2-5; D remains unclear. V gave up 0 bases and J gave up 1 base, with 9 bases separating them. CDR1 is PRHDT, CDR2 FYEKMQ, per germline (reference sequence). The CDR3 loop spans 15 amino acids.

This clonotype was recorded a few times. This chain links TRBV7-2 with TRBJ2-7; 9 nucleotides align to TRBD2. CDR3 length: 16 amino acids. Per germline, CDR1 SGHTA and CDR2 FQGNSA. J was trimmed by 1 base and V by 5 bases; bases with no gene match: 9. The CDR3 DNA sequence: TGTGCCAGCAGCGCGTTGGGTAGCGGGGGATCCTACGAGCAGTACTTC. This encodes CASSALGSGGSYEQYF.

This sequence joins TRBV28 and TRBJ2-3; 8 bases are a match to TRBD1. This CDR3 is 15 amino acids long. The germline CDR1 and CDR2 sequences are MDHEN and SYDVKM. V shed 6 bases, J shed 2 bases, and the junction held 7 bases outside the gene matches. The CDR3 spells CASSRGDRYTDTQYF. The CDR3 DNA follows: TGTGCCAGCAGCAGAGGGGACAGGTACACAGATACGCAGTATTTT.

This rearrangement joins TRBV2 to TRBJ1-2, with TRBD1 identical over 9 bases. Germline CDR1 reads SNHLY; CDR2 reads FYNNEI. The CDR3 sequence is 14 residues long. V shed 6 bases and J 1 base; nucleotides not matched to a gene: 3. For the CDR3, the DNA is TGTGCCAGCAGAGGGGACAGGGTTAACTATGGCTACACCTTC. Translating gives CASRGDRVNYGYTF.

This sequence joins TRBV7-2 and TRBJ1-6, with 9 bases fitting TRBD1. The CDR3 has 15 amino acids. With V trimmed by 6 bases and J by 9 bases, 9 bases remained unmatched. Germline loops: CDR1 SGHTA, CDR2 FQGNSA. CDR3 loop: CASSKGQGYSSPLHF. The CDR3 bases are TGTGCCAGCAGTAAGGGACAGGGTTACAGTTCACCCCTCCACTTT.

This clonotype came up a few times. The V gene is TRBV10-3, the J gene TRBJ1-5; 7 nucleotides align to TRBD1. Per the germline V gene, CDR1 is ENHRY and CDR2 is SYGVKD. This CDR3 is built from 14 residues. Germline trimming cut 5 bases from V and 3 bases from J; bases unmatched to any gene: 4. This chain's CDR3 is CAISPDRDNQPQHF. Written as DNA, the CDR3 is TGTGCCATCAGTCCCGACAGGGACAATCAGCCCCAGCATTTT.

As for this clonotype: It may be a read error: a sequence one base away is much more abundant. The V and J genes are TRBV12-3 or TRBV12-4 and TRBJ2-5; D unclear. The CDR3 sequence is 14 residues long. V lost 2 bases and J lost 5, with 12 bases in between. This chain's CDR3 is CASSLSSSDETQYF. CDR3 coding DNA: TGTGCCAGCAGTTTAAGCTCCAGCGACGAGACCCAGTACTTC.

This clonotype was counted between two and nine times. This sequence joins TRBV7-2 and TRBJ2-1; 7 bases are a match to TRBD1. Germline CDR1 and CDR2: SGHTA and FQGNSA. CDR3 length equals 15 residues. V shed 8 bases, J shed 1 base, and the junction held 8 bases outside the gene matches. CDR3 amino acids: CASFDRDYSYNEQFF. In DNA, the CDR3 is TGTGCCAGCTTCGACAGGGATTATTCCTACAATGAGCAGTTCTTC.

V and J are TRBV28 and TRBJ2-1; D might be TRBD1 (5 bases). The DNA end is more similar to TRBJ2-7, so the J call may be wrong. In germline, CDR1 is MDHEN, CDR2 SYDVKM. The length of the CDR3 is 15 residues. CDR3 bases: TGTGCCAGCAGGACGGCAAGGGGCTCCTACAATGAGCAGTACTTC. Translation gives CASRTARGSYNEQYF.

The chain joins TRBV4-1 to TRBJ2-5; perhaps TRBD2 as D (5 bases). Between the trimmed V and J ends, which lost 5 bases and 11 bases, there was a span of 12 bases. The germline gives CDR1 MGHRA, CDR2 YSYEKL. This CDR3 region has 11 residues. In DNA, the CDR3 is TGCGCCAGCAGCGGCGGACTGGGACAGTACTTC. It is translated as CASSGGLGQYF.

The chain uses TRBV13 and TRBJ2-1; the match to TRBD2 covers 14 bases. Unmatched junction bases numbered 13, after V lost 4 bases and J lost 8 bases. The CDR3 runs to 18 residues. Germline values: CDR1 PRHDT, CDR2 FYEKMQ (reference sequence). This chain's CDR3 is CASSYGQQGLAGVDEQFF. The CDR3 DNA is TGTGCCAGCAGCTACGGTCAACAGGGACTAGCGGGAGTGGATGAGCAGTTCTTC.

Regarding this clonotype: A read error may be the cause here, since a much bigger clone is one base away. The J gene is TRBJ2-1, the V gene TRBV20-1; a possible D gene is TRBD1 (6 bases). The germline V and J ends were trimmed by 6 bases and 13 bases, with 22 bases remaining between them. The CDR3 has 13 residues. CDR1 and CDR2 from the germline V gene are DFQATT and SNEGSKA (reference sequence). The CDR3 reads CSAVTGMAETQFF. For the CDR3, the DNA is TGCAGTGCAGTAACAGGGATGGCGGAGACCCAGTTCTTC.

Only a few counts were recorded for this clonotype. The chain carries TRBV4-3 and TRBJ2-3, with TRBD1 as a possible D gene (6 bases). The V end lost 3 bases, the J end lost 5 bases, and 21 bases lay between the germline ends. This CDR3 contains 17 residues. Looked up from germline, CDR1 is LGHNA and CDR2 is YSLEER. CDR3 region: CASSQFRGSGERDTQYF. CDR3 bases: TGCGCCAGCAGCCAGTTTCGGGGCTCAGGGGAGCGAGATACGCAGTATTTT.

This chain links TRBV5-5 with TRBJ1-4, with D tentatively TRBD1 (6 bases). The CDR3 sequence is 16 residues long. CDR1 is SGHKS, CDR2 YYEKEE, per germline (reference sequence). V was pared by 4 bases and J by 3 bases, with 16 bases between. Here the CDR3 reads CASSGMPGVSNEKLFF. The CDR3 DNA follows: TGTGCCAGCAGCGGAATGCCAGGGGTTTCTAATGAAAAACTGTTTTTT.

This clonotype was seen only a few times. The genes are TRBV3-1 and TRBJ2-7; 7 bases map to TRBD2. V shed 1 base, J shed 4 bases, and the junction held 4 bases outside the gene matches. The CDR3 runs to 14 residues. Germline loops: CDR1 LGHDT, CDR2 YNNKEL (reference sequence). CDR3 region: CASSQVLGGYEQYF. The CDR3 nucleotides are TGTGCCAGCAGCCAAGTTCTGGGGGGGTACGAGCAGTACTTC.

V usage is TRBV28 and J usage is TRBJ2-4; perhaps TRBD2 as D (6 bases). CDR3 length: 14 residues. Trimming took 1 base from V and 8 from J, leaving 12 bases between them. Germline CDR1 and CDR2: MDHEN and SYDVKM. In DNA, the CDR3 is TGTGCCAGCAGTTTATTTGGGACGGGAGACATTCAGTACTTC. It is translated as CASSLFGTGDIQYF.